This entry is about one T cell receptor beta chain. Sequencing was performed with immunoSEQ multiplex PCR; in TCRdb, only in-frame clones are kept and a portion is missing. The data show more than 95,000 clones, with 65% to 90% seen just once and about 5% held by the top ten. The sample belongs to a study of blood T cell repertoires in COVID-19. This CDR3 has 17 amino acids. This TCR derives from a man aged 60-69 years with acute or convalescent COVID-19. The rearrangement joins TRBV12-2 to TRBJ2-1; the D call in the table, TRBD2, was not verified against the DNA. TRBV12-2 is shown as a pseudogene. The material sequenced was peripheral blood. Written as DNA, the CDR3 is TGTGCAAGTCGCTTAGTGTACCGGGGGGCCCTATACAATGAGCAGTTCTTC. Residues: CASRLVYRGALYNEQFF.